This paragraph reports one T cell receptor (beta chain). The data originate from a study of blood T cell repertoires in COVID-19. Study at large: Whether acute or convalescent, the COVID-19 samples came from the United States, Italy and Spain. PBMCs, B-cell-depleted T cells, or T cells were the source of the cDNA or gDNA that made up the material.

Authors' processing steps: Amplification with reference gene primers provided the estimates of nucleated cell counts. Produced via immunoSEQ multiplex PCR; TCRdb's table is partial and in-frame only. V and J calls plus clone size are reproduced from that table; the DNA served to infer D and trimming. The sample has approximately 140,000 clones; around 81% are singletons. CDR3 length: 15 residues. CDR1 is SGHRS and CDR2 is YFSETQ in the germline V gene. V was pared by 0 bases and J by 6 bases, with 15 bases between. The rearrangement joins TRBV5-1 to TRBJ1-1; no definite D call. The TCR comes from a human donor with acute or convalescent COVID-19. The donor label of this sample is uncertain. The sequenced sample consisted of peripheral blood. CDR3 sequence: CASSLESVRLSEAFF. DNA for the CDR3: TGCGCCAGCAGCTTGGAATCGGTACGCTTGTCTGAAGCTTTCTTT.